Presented here are 4 T cell receptor beta chains from one specimen sequenced in a study of CD8+ T cells in alopecia areata. Reverse transcription of extracted RNA yielded cDNA, which provided the sequencing template. TCRdb keeps only in-frame clones here, not all; method: immunoSEQ multiplex PCR. The repertoire consists of about 270,000 clones, none detected only once. Markers used for sorting pooled cutaneous lymph node cells were CD4, CD8alpha, NKG2D, NKG2ACE and others. Sequencing was performed on CD4+ T cells sorted from a lymph node. The source is a C3H/HeJ mouse with alopecia areata. This strain's MHC haplotype is H2-k.

As for this clone: Mouse gene names and germline throughout. The DNA ends 4 residues before the CDR3 does, and the rest of the CDR3 is filled in from the germline J gene. The gene calls are TRBV5 and TRBJ1-2, with a possible D match to TRBD1 (5 bases). The CDR3 loop spans 15 amino acids. Per germline, CDR1 LGHNA and CDR2 YNLKQL (reference sequence). Trimming cost V 0 bases and J 4 bases, with 12 bases left between them. The covered CDR3 bases are TGTGCCAGCAGCCAAGAACCAGGGAGGGTCTCC. Residues: CASSQEPGRVS. From start to end, the CDR3 is CASSQEPGRVSDYTF.

Remarks on this clone: Mouse gene names apply. The read is 4 residues too short to cover the CDR3 end, so that end is filled in from the germline J gene. This specimen includes other DNA sequences encoding the same CDR3. The chain carries TRBV1 and TRBJ2-5; 8 positions agree with TRBD2. V trimming: 4 bases; J trimming: 0 bases; junction bases outside the gene matches: 0. Germline V gives CDR1 NSQYPW, CDR2 LRSPGD (reference sequence). This CDR3 is built from 14 residues. The CDR3 region is CTCSGGGNQDTQYF. CDR3 DNA (partial): TGCACCTGCAGTGGGGGGGGCAACCAAGAC. The full variable domain, in which reference TRBV1 and TRBJ2-5 provide the parts outside the CDR3, is VTLLEQNPRWRLVPRGQAVNLRCILKNSQYPWMSWYQQDLQKQLQWLFTLRSPGDKEVKSLPGADYLATRVTDTELRLQVANMSQGRTLYCTCSGGGNQDTQYFGPGTRLLVL.

This clone was picked up a small number of times. The gene names given are mouse names. The read gets to within 4 residues of the CDR3 end, and the germline J gene fills in the rest. This rearrangement joins TRBV19 to TRBJ2-1; D perhaps matches TRBD2 (6 bases). There are 14 residues in the CDR3. The V gene's germline CDR1 is FNHDT and CDR2 SITEND (reference sequence). The V end was cut by 5 bases, the J end by 1 base, with 10 bases between. CDR3 residues: CASRRDLNYAEQFF. Incomplete CDR3 DNA: TGTGCCAGCAGAAGGGACTTGAACTATGCT.

This clone was found a few times. Gene and germline names: mouse. Read data end 4 residues before the CDR3 end; the end is taken from the germline J gene. This chain links TRBV5 with TRBJ2-3, with 10 bases matching TRBD1. CDR3 length: 18 residues. Trimming took 1 base from V and 1 from J; bases not matched to a gene: 8. The germline CDR1 and CDR2 sequences are LGHNA and YNLKQL (reference sequence). The CDR3 is CASSQVGGQGMGAETLYF. The CDR3 DNA, read in part, is TGTGCCAGCAGCCAAGTGGGGGGACAGGGGATGGGTGCAGAA.